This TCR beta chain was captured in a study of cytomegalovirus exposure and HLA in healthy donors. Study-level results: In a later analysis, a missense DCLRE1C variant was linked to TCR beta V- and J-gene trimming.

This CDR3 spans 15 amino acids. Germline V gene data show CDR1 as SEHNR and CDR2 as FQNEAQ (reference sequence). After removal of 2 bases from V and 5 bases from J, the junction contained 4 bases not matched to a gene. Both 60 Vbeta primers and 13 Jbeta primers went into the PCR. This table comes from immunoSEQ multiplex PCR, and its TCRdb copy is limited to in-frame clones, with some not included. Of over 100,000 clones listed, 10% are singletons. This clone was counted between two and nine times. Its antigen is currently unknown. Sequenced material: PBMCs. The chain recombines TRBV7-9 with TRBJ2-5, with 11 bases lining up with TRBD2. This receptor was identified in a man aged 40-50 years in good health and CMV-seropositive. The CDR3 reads CASSLTSGSTETQYF. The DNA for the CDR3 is TGTGCCAGCAGCTTAACTAGCGGGAGTACTGAGACCCAGTACTTC.